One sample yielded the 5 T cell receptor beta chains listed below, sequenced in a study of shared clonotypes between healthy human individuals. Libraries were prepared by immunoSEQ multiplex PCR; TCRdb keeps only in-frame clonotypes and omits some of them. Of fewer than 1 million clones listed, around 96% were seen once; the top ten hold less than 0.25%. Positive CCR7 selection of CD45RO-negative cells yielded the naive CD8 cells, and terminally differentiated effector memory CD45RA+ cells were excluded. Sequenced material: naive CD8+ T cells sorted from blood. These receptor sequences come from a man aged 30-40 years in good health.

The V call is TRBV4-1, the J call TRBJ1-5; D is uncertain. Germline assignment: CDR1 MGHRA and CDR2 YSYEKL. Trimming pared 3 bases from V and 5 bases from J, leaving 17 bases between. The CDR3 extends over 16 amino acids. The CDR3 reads CASSHATNYPDQPQHF. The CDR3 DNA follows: TGCGCCAGCAGCCACGCTACCAATTACCCTGATCAGCCCCAGCATTTT.

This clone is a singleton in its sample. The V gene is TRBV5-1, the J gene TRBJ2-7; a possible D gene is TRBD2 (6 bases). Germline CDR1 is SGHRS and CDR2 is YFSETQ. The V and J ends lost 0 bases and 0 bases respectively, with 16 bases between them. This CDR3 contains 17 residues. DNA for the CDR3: TGCGCCAGCAGCTTGGAAGTAGCGGCGGGGAGCTCCTACGAGCAGTACTTC. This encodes CASSLEVAAGSSYEQYF.

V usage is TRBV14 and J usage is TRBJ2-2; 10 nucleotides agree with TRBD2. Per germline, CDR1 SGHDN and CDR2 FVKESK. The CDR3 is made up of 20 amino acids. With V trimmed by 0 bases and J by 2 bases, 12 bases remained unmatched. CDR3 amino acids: CASSQDQESSGRFNTGELFF. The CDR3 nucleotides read TGTGCCAGCAGCCAAGATCAGGAGAGTAGCGGGAGGTTCAACACCGGGGAGCTGTTTTTT. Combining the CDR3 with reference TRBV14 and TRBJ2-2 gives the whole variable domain EAGVTQFPSHSVIEKGQTVTLRCDPISGHDNLYWYRRVMGKEIKFLLHFVKESKQDESGMPNNRFLAERTGGTYSTLKVQPAELEDSGVYFCASSQDQESSGRFNTGELFFGEGSRLTVL.

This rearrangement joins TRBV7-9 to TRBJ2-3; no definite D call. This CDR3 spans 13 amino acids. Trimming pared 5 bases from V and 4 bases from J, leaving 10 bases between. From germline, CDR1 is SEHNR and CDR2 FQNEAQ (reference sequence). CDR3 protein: CASSRHTADTQYF. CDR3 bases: TGTGCCAGCAGCCGTCATACGGCAGATACGCAGTATTTT.

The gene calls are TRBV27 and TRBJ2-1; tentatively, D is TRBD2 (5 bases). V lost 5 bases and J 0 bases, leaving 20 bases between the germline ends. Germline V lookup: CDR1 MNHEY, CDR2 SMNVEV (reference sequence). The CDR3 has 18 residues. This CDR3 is CASSPGELLGSSYNEQFF. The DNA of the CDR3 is TGTGCCAGCAGTCCCGGAGAACTGCTAGGGAGCTCCTACAATGAGCAGTTCTTC.